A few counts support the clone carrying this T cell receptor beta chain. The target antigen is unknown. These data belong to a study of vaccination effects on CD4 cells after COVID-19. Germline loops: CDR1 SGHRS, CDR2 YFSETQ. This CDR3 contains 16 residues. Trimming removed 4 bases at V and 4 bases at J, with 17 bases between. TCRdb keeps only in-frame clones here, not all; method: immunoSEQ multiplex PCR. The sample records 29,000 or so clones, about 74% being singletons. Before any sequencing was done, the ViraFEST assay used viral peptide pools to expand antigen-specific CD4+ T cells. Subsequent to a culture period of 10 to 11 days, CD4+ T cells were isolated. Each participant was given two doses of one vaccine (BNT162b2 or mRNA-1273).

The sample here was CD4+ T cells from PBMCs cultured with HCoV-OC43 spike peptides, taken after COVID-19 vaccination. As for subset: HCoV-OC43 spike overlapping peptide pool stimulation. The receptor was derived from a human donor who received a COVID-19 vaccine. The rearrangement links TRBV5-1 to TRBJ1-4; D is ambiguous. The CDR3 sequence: CASSLNGATRNEKLFF. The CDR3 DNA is TGCGCCAGCAGCCTAAATGGCGCGACGCGTAATGAAAAACTGTTTTTT.